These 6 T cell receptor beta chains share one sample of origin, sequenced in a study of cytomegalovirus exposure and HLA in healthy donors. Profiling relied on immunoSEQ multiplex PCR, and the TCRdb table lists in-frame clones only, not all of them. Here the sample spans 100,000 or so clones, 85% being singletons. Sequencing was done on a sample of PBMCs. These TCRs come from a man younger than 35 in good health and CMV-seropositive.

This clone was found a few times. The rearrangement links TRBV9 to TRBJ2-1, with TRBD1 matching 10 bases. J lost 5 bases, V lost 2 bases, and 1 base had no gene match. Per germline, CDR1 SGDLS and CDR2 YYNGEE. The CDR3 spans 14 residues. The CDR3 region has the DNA TGTGCCAGCAGCGTCGGGACAGGGGACAATGAGCAGTTCTTC. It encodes CASSVGTGDNEQFF.

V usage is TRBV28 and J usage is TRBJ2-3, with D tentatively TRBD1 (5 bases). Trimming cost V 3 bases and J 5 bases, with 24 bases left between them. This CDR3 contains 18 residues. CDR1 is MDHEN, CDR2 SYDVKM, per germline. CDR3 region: CASSFRSPTGDFGDTQYF. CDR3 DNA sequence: TGTGCCAGCAGTTTTAGGAGCCCAACAGGTGACTTTGGAGATACGCAGTATTTT.

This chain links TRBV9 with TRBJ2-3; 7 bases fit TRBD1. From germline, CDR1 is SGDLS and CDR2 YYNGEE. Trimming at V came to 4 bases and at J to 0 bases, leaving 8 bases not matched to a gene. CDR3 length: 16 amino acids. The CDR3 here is CASSPLGTVSTDTQYF. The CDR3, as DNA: TGTGCCAGCAGCCCCCTCGGGACAGTAAGCACAGATACGCAGTATTTT. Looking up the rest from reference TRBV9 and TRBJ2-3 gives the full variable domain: DSGVTQTPKHLITATGQRVTLRCSPRSGDLSVYWYQQSLDQGLQFLIQYYNGEERAKGNILERFSAQQFPDLHSELNLSSLELGDSALYFCASSPLGTVSTDTQYFGPGTRLTVL.

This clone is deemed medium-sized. DNA of the CDR3: TGCAGCGTTGAACCCGGGACAGAAAATGGCTACACCTTC. Amino acid sequence: CSVEPGTENGYTF. The V and J genes are TRBV29-1 and TRBJ1-2; TRBD1 aligns across 7 bases. Germline CDR1 SQVTM, CDR2 ANQGSEA. The trim removed 2 bases at V and 6 bases at J, leaving 6 bases unmatched. The CDR3 has 13 residues.

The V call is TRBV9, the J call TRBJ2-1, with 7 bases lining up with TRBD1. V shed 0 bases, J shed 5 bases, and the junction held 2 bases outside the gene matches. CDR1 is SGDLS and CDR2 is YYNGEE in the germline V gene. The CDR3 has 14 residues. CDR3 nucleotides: TGTGCCAGCAGCGTAGTCGGGACAGACAATGAGCAGTTCTTC. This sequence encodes CASSVVGTDNEQFF.

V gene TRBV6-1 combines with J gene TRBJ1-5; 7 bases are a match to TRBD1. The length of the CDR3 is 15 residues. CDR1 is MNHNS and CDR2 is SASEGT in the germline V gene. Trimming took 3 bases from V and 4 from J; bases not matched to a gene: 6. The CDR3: CASSDRTGGNQPQHF. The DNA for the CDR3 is TGTGCCAGCAGTGACCGGACAGGAGGGAATCAGCCCCAGCATTTT.